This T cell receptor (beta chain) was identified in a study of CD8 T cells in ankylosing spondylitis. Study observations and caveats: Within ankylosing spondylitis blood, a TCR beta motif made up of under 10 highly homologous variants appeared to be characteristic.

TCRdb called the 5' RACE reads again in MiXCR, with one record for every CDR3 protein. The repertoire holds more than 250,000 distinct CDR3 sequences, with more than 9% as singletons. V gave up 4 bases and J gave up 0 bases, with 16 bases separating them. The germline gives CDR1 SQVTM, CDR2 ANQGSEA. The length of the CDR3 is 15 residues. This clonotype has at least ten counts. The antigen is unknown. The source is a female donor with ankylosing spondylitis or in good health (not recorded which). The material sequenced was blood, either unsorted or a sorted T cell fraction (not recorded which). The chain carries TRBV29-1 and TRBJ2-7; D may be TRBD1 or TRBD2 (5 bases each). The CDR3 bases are TGCAGCGTTGGGACACTCGAGGGGAGCTCCTACGAGCAGTACTTC. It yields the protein CSVGTLEGSSYEQYF.